This TCR beta chain was documented in a study of T cell repertoires in cytomegalovirus infection. Study-level information: Indications of both CMV infection and matching HLA type were provided by public TCR beta signatures. Overall study findings and caveats: Clonotype analysis showed dominance of the ex vivo response by HLA-C-restricted CMV-specific TCR beta clonotypes. Identification of carriers of CMV plus the relevant HLA was performed using cumulative public TCR beta family frequency.

CDR1 and CDR2 from the germline V gene are SGHTA and FQGNSA. V was trimmed by 5 bases and J by 7 bases, leaving 18 bases between them. The CDR3 loop spans 16 amino acids. TCRdb redid the calling of the reads with MiXCR, one entry per CDR3 protein. The sample carries more than 150,000 distinct CDR3 sequences, 17% recorded once. This clonotype was counted between two and nine times. Its antigen is not identified. The chain links TRBV7-2 to TRBJ1-6; D perhaps matches TRBD1 (6 bases). The origin of this receptor is a human donor in good health (CMV status not recorded). Some clones in this sample may be carry-over from other donors' samples. The sequenced material came from CD8+ T cells from PBMCs. This CDR3 is CASSLYLRDKNSPLHF. As DNA, the CDR3 is TGTGCCAGCAGCCTCTATCTTAGGGACAAGAATTCACCCCTCCACTTT.